This T cell receptor beta chain was sequenced during a study of blood T cell repertoires in COVID-19. The data were produced by immunoSEQ multiplex PCR, yet TCRdb's version contains in-frame clones alone and is incomplete. The top ten hold 1.7% of the sample, which has roughly 290,000 clones, around 90% seen once. Recovery among Cohort 3 donors was established by two negative PCRs, clearance, or symptom resolution. The specimen sequenced was PBMCs or T cells enriched from blood (not recorded which). This TCR was recovered from a woman in her 40s who had recovered from COVID-19.

The DNA of the CDR3 is TGCAGCGCCTCCCAGGGCATTACTAATGAAAAACTGTTTTTT. Its translation: CSASQGITNEKLFF. V gene TRBV29-1 combines with J gene TRBJ1-4; possibly TRBD1 for D (5 bases). CDR3 length: 14 residues. Trimming shortened V by 7 bases and J by 2 bases, and 14 bases separated the two germline ends. The germline gives CDR1 SQVTM, CDR2 ANQGSEA.